This T cell receptor (beta chain) was sequenced during a study of blood T cells in healthy people across ages. This clonotype has a handful of counts. A J-beta primer mix and a sample-barcoded 5' primer were used in a second PCR of roughly 6 to 11 cycles. TCRdb analysed the 5' RACE reads with MiXCR anew, one entry per CDR3 protein. The sample gives under 1,000,000 distinct CDR3 sequences, about half of which show up once; 15% to 20% is in the top ten. Per the germline V gene, CDR1 is PRHDT and CDR2 is FYEKMQ (reference sequence). After removal of 5 bases from V and 4 bases from J, the junction contained 6 bases not matched to a gene. The CDR3 totals 14 residues.

The chain recombines TRBV13 with TRBJ2-7, with TRBD1 identical over 9 bases. The origin of this receptor is a man aged 80 or over in good health. Specimen: blood. The CDR3 DNA sequence: TGTGCCAGCAGCGGACAGGGGAGGCCTTACGAGCAGTACTTC. Its translation: CASSGQGRPYEQYF.